Listed here are 21 T cell receptor beta chains from one sample, sequenced in a study of blood T cell repertoires in COVID-19. Measured with immunoSEQ multiplex PCR; TCRdb has only the in-frame clones, and not every one. Among about 70,000 clones, around 90% were seen once, and the ten largest hold roughly 10%. Sequenced sample: peripheral blood. These receptors all come from a woman aged 18-35 years with acute or convalescent COVID-19.

This chain joins TRBV5-1 and TRBJ2-2, with TRBD2 matching 14 bases. The length of the CDR3 is 16 residues. The V segment lost 4 bases and the J segment 6 bases; nucleotides outside the gene matches: 5. CDR1 and CDR2 (germline): SGHRS, YFSETQ. The CDR3 DNA reads as TGCGCCAGCAGCACCGGGACTAGCGGGAGTCCCGGGGAGCTGTTTTTT. It translates to CASSTGTSGSPGELFF.

Only one count was recorded for this clone. V and J are TRBV4-3 and TRBJ2-5; no clear D. The germline V gene has CDR1 LGHNA and CDR2 YSLEER. The CDR3 sequence is 13 residues long. V lost 1 base, J lost 5 bases, and 8 bases lay in between. The CDR3 spells CASSQGLGETQYF. CDR3 bases: TGCGCCAGCAGCCAAGGTCTAGGTGAGACCCAGTACTTC.

The CDR3 DNA reads as TGTGCCAGCAGCTTAAGTGTCGCGGGGGAGACCCAGTACTTC. It yields the protein CASSLSVAGETQYF. This sequence joins TRBV11-2 and TRBJ2-5; D possibly corresponds to TRBD2 (6 bases). The V gene's germline CDR1 is SGHAT and CDR2 FQNNGV. The length of the CDR3 is 14 residues. V was cut by 2 bases and J by 5 bases, with 12 bases left in between.

The chain recombines TRBV5-1 with TRBJ1-1, with 7 bases matching TRBD1. This CDR3 is built from 13 residues. V trimming: 0 bases; J trimming: 9 bases; junction bases outside the gene matches: 5. In germline, CDR1 is SGHRS, CDR2 YFSETQ. The CDR3 loop reads CASSLGGTAKAFF. The CDR3 coding sequence is TGCGCCAGCAGCTTGGGAGGGACAGCTAAAGCTTTCTTT.

CDR3 residues: CASSSWPGYENEQYF. In DNA form, the CDR3 reads TGCGCCAGCAGCTCCTGGCCGGGTTACGAAAACGAGCAGTACTTC. The rearrangement joins TRBV5-1 to TRBJ2-7; D unclear. The CDR3 contains 15 residues. Germline assignment: CDR1 SGHRS and CDR2 YFSETQ. V was cut by 3 bases and J by 5 bases, with 18 bases left in between. Looking up the rest from reference TRBV5-1 and TRBJ2-7 gives the full variable domain: KAGVTQTPRYLIKTRGQQVTLSCSPISGHRSVSWYQQTPGQGLQFLFEYFSETQRNKGNFPGRFSGRQFSNSRSEMNVSTLELGDSALYLCASSSWPGYENEQYFGPGTRLTVT.

The chain carries TRBV5-6 and TRBJ1-6; 7 bases align to TRBD1. Germline V gene sequence: CDR1 SGHDT, CDR2 YYEEEE. There are 15 residues in the CDR3. Trimming removed 4 bases from V and 6 bases from J; junction bases left unmatched: 7. In DNA form, the CDR3 reads TGTGCCAGCAGCGTCACCGGGACAGCTAATTCACCCCTCCACTTT. Translated, it gives CASSVTGTANSPLHF.

The chain uses TRBV30 and TRBJ2-1; 14 bases line up with TRBD2. CDR1 is GTSNPN and CDR2 is SVGIG in the germline V gene (reference sequence). This CDR3 spans 15 amino acids. With 5 bases clipped from V and 7 bases from J, the junction kept 7 bases outside the gene matches. The CDR3 bases are TGTGCCTGGGGGGGACTAGCGGGAGCTCGGAATGAGCAGTTCTTC. It is translated as CAWGGLAGARNEQFF.

The chain joins TRBV19 to TRBJ1-1, with D maybe TRBD1 (5 bases). The length of the CDR3 is 15 residues. Germline CDR1 is LNHDA and CDR2 is SQIVND (reference sequence). Trimming left V 4 bases short and J 5 bases short, with 17 bases between. Here the CDR3 reads CASSTTGRYRTEAFF. Here the CDR3 DNA reads TGTGCCAGTAGTACCACAGGACGGTACCGGACTGAAGCTTTCTTT.

This clone was picked up a small number of times. The rearrangement joins TRBV19 to TRBJ1-2; weak D call: TRBD1 (5 bases). The CDR3 contains 13 residues. Germline V lookup: CDR1 LNHDA, CDR2 SQIVND (reference sequence). V was pared by 7 bases and J by 3 bases, with 12 bases between. The CDR3 coding sequence is TGTGCCAGTAATCGCGGGGCTGACTATGGCTACACCTTC. It encodes CASNRGADYGYTF.

V is TRBV21-1 and J is TRBJ2-2; the DNA was not used to check the table's D call, TRBD1. TRBV21-1 is an annotated pseudogene. The CDR3 is 12 residues long. In nucleotides, the CDR3 is TGTGCCAGCAGCAAAGGGCACGGGGAGCTGTTTTTT. This codes for CASSKGHGELFF.

The chain carries TRBV7-6 and TRBJ2-5, with D possibly matching TRBD2 (5 bases). Germline CDR1 SGHVS, CDR2 FNYEAQ. The CDR3 loop spans 14 amino acids. Deletions cut 1 base from V and 5 bases from J, with 11 bases between. The CDR3 spells CASSLGGMEETQYF. The CDR3, as DNA: TGTGCCAGCAGCTTAGGAGGGATGGAGGAGACCCAGTACTTC. The variable domain in full, with the rest retrieved from reference TRBV7-6 and TRBJ2-5, is GAGVSQSPRYKVTKRGQDVALRCDPISGHVSLYWYRQALGQGPEFLTYFNYEAQQDKSGLPNDRFSAERPEGSISTLTIQRTEQRDSAMYRCASSLGGMEETQYFGPGTRLLVL.

This chain uses TRBV15 with TRBJ2-1, with D unresolved. This CDR3 is 13 amino acids long. The V and J ends lost 5 bases and 4 bases respectively, with 9 bases between them. Per the germline V gene, CDR1 is LNHNV and CDR2 is YYDKDF (reference sequence). The DNA of the CDR3 is TGTGCCACCAGCGCTCAGAAGTACAATGAGCAGTTCTTC. Encoded protein: CATSAQKYNEQFF. The whole variable domain, filled in from reference TRBV15 and TRBJ2-1, reads DAMVIQNPRYQVTQFGKPVTLSCSQTLNHNVMYWYQQKSSQAPKLLFHYYDKDFNNEADTPDNFQSRRPNTSFCFLDIRSPGLGDTAMYLCATSAQKYNEQFFGPGTRLTVL.

V is TRBV2 and J is TRBJ2-1; no definite D call. The CDR3 loop spans 11 amino acids. Trimming took off 4 bases at V and 10 bases at J, with 8 bases between the two ends. Germline V gives CDR1 SNHLY, CDR2 FYNNEI. The CDR3 region has the DNA TGTGCCAGCAGTGCCGCGAAGGAGCAGTTCTTC. Protein product: CASSAAKEQFF.

This clone was counted a single time. The gene calls are TRBV3-1 (or the pseudogene TRBV3-2) and TRBJ2-5, with TRBD1 as a possible D gene (7 bases). In germline, CDR1 is LGHDT, CDR2 YNNKEL (reference sequence). V lost 1 base to trimming and J lost 1 base, with 13 bases between them. The CDR3 is 16 residues long. The CDR3 region has the DNA TGTGCCAGCAGCCAAGCCCCAGGGGGGATCCAAGAGACCCAGTACTTC. This translates into CASSQAPGGIQETQYF.

The V and J genes are TRBV6-5 and TRBJ2-7, with TRBD1 matching 8 bases. The J segment lost 1 base and the V segment lost 5 bases, leaving 4 bases of the junction unmatched. Looked up from germline, CDR1 is MNHEY and CDR2 is SVGAGI. This CDR3 is built from 14 residues. The CDR3, as DNA: TGTGCCAGCAGTCGAGGACAGGGTTCCTACGAGCAGTACTTC. Encoded protein: CASSRGQGSYEQYF.

The chain combines TRBV5-8 with TRBJ1-1, with TRBD1 as a possible D gene (6 bases). The CDR3 runs 14 residues. Germline-derived CDR1 and CDR2 are SGHTS and YDEGEE. Trimming shortened V by 1 base and J by 4 bases, and 11 bases separated the two germline ends. For the CDR3, the DNA is TGTGCCAGCAGCTTGTACGAACAGGGCACTGAAGCTTTCTTT. Translating it yields CASSLYEQGTEAFF. Based on the CDR3 plus reference TRBV5-8 and TRBJ1-1, the full variable domain is EAGVTQSPTHLIKTRGQQATLRCSPISGHTSVYWYQQALGLGLQFLLWYDEGEERNRGNFPPRFSGRQFPNYSSELNVNALELEDSALYLCASSLYEQGTEAFFGQGTRLTVV.

V gene TRBV7-6 combines with J gene TRBJ1-1; 7 bases are a match to TRBD1. The V gene's germline CDR1 is SGHVS and CDR2 FNYEAQ. This CDR3 spans 14 amino acids. V trimming: 7 bases; J trimming: 6 bases; junction bases outside the gene matches: 11. DNA of the CDR3: TGTGCCAGCACCCACTTAGGGACAGACCCTGAAGCTTTCTTT. Its translation is CASTHLGTDPEAFF.

The chain is built from TRBV5-1 and TRBJ1-1; D may be TRBD1 (5 bases). Trimming shortened V by 0 bases and J by 4 bases, and 10 bases separated the two germline ends. Germline CDR1 SGHRS, CDR2 YFSETQ. The CDR3 loop spans 14 amino acids. CDR3 nucleotide sequence: TGCGCCAGCAGCTTGGTCGGGGGAACCACTGAAGCTTTCTTT. It codes for CASSLVGGTTEAFF. The whole variable domain, filled in from reference TRBV5-1 and TRBJ1-1, reads KAGVTQTPRYLIKTRGQQVTLSCSPISGHRSVSWYQQTPGQGLQFLFEYFSETQRNKGNFPGRFSGRQFSNSRSEMNVSTLELGDSALYLCASSLVGGTTEAFFGQGTRLTVV.

CDR3 amino acids: CASSPPGTVSYEQYF. Written as DNA, the CDR3 is TGTGCCAGCAGCCCTCCTGGGACAGTCTCCTACGAGCAGTACTTC. This chain joins TRBV5-8 and TRBJ2-7; 7 bases fit TRBD1. With 4 bases clipped from V and 0 bases from J, the junction kept 7 bases outside the gene matches. The CDR3 loop spans 15 amino acids. Germline CDR1 SGHTS, CDR2 YDEGEE.

The chain couples TRBV6-5 to TRBJ1-6, with D possibly TRBD1 on 6 matching bases. Between the trimmed V and J ends, which lost 2 bases and 10 bases, there was a span of 12 bases. The CDR3 spans 14 residues. Per germline, CDR1 MNHEY and CDR2 SVGAGI. CDR3: CASSYRGSSSPLHF. The CDR3 DNA sequence: TGTGCCAGCAGTTACAGGGGGAGTAGCTCACCCCTCCACTTT.

The CDR3 region has the DNA TGTGCCAGCAGGCGGGGAGAGCGGTACGAGCAGTACTTC. This codes for CASRRGERYEQYF. This chain links TRBV2 with TRBJ2-7; tentative D call: TRBD2 (6 bases). V was pared by 6 bases and J by 4 bases, with 13 bases between. The CDR3 has 13 amino acids. The germline CDR1 and CDR2 sequences are SNHLY and FYNNEI.